The present entry profiles one T cell receptor beta chain with its context. The data originate from a study of cytomegalovirus exposure and HLA in healthy donors. PCR involved 60 Vbeta and 13 Jbeta primers. Profiling relied on immunoSEQ multiplex PCR, and the TCRdb table lists in-frame clones only, not all of them. The repertoire holds about 130,000 clones, with around 81% as singletons. With V trimmed by 1 base and J by 8 bases, 13 bases remained unmatched. The CDR3 spans 16 residues. CDR1 and CDR2 from the germline V gene are MRHNA and SNTAGT. Sequencing used PBMCs. This receptor was obtained from a man aged 18-30 years in good health and CMV-seronegative. The V call is TRBV6-4, the J call TRBJ1-2; 7 nucleotides agree with TRBD1. In DNA form, the CDR3 reads TGTGCCAGCAGTGACTACCCTAGGGACAGTAATTTGGGCTACACCTTC. It translates to CASSDYPRDSNLGYTF.